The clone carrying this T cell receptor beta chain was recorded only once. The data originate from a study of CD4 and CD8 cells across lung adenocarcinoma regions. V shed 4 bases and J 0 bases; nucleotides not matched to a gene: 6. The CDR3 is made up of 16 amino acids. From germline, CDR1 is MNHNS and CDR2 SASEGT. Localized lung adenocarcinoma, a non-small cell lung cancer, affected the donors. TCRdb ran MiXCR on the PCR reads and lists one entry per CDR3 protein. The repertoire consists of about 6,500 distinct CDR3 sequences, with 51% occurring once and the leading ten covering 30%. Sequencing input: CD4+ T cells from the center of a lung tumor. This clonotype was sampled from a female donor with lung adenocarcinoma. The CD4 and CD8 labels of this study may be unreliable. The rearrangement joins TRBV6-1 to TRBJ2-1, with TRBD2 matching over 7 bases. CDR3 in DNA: TGTGCCAGCAGTGCGACTAGCAAAAGCTCCTACAATGAGCAGTTCTTC. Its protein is CASSATSKSSYNEQFF.